This T cell receptor (beta chain) was obtained from a study of blood T cell repertoires in COVID-19. Study at large: The United States, Italy and Spain supplied acute and convalescent COVID-19 samples.

The CDR3 is 17 amino acids. Germline loops: CDR1 MGHRA, CDR2 YSYEKL. Trimming took 4 bases from V and 1 from J; bases not matched to a gene: 8. In this sample, this clone turned up many times. How the authors handled the data: Reference gene primer amplification gave estimated nucleated cell counts. Method: immunoSEQ multiplex PCR; TCRdb's copy keeps in-frame clones and lacks some. V and J calls and clone size are as listed in that table; D and trimming were resolved from the DNA. The profile shows tens of thousands of clones, approximately 80% of them singletons. The chain carries TRBV4-1 and TRBJ2-1; 9 bases line up with TRBD2. This clonotype originated in an older woman with acute or convalescent COVID-19. Sequencing input: peripheral blood. The CDR3 DNA sequence: TGCGCCAGCAGCCCAAAGACTAGCGGACTATCCTACAATGAGCAGTTCTTC. Translation gives CASSPKTSGLSYNEQFF.